Listed here is a single T cell receptor beta chain. The entry originates in a study of T cell changes during pregnancy in multiple sclerosis. TCRdb keeps only in-frame clones here, not all; method: immunoSEQ multiplex PCR. The table lists some 40,000 clones, around 93% of them singletons. The sequencing here drew on CD4+ T cells from peripheral blood mononuclear cells, taken after pregnancy. This receptor was taken from a female donor with multiple sclerosis, enrolled in a pregnancy study.

In DNA, the CDR3 is TGCGCCAGCAGCTTGGCGACAGGGAAGAGCACTGAAGCTTTCTTT. As protein: CASSLATGKSTEAFF. This chain joins TRBV5-1 and TRBJ1-1, with 7 bases lining up with TRBD1. The CDR3 covers 15 residues. Germline trimming cut 0 bases from V and 4 bases from J; bases unmatched to any gene: 6. Per the germline V gene, CDR1 is SGHRS and CDR2 is YFSETQ. The whole variable domain, remainder taken from reference TRBV5-1 and TRBJ1-1, is KAGVTQTPRYLIKTRGQQVTLSCSPISGHRSVSWYQQTPGQGLQFLFEYFSETQRNKGNFPGRFSGRQFSNSRSEMNVSTLELGDSALYLCASSLATGKSTEAFFGQGTRLTVV.